This T cell receptor (beta chain) was documented in a study of immune evolution from preneoplasia to lung adenocarcinoma. Germline CDR1 is MNHNY and CDR2 is SVGAGI (reference sequence). V lost 8 bases, J lost 2 bases, and 4 bases stayed unmatched. CDR3 size: 14 residues. Some clones are missing from TCRdb's copy, which holds only in-frame ones; the method was immunoSEQ multiplex PCR. This sample carries 9,500 to 12,000 clones, 86% of them seen once, and the ten largest clones take about 3.7%. Sample: FFPE invasive lung adenocarcinoma tissue. This chain connects TRBV6-6 to TRBJ2-3; TRBD2 agrees at 10 bases. The source of this sequence is a person aged 65 to 79 with invasive lung adenocarcinoma. CDR3: CASSSGGATDTQYF. CDR3 nucleotide sequence: TGTGCCAGCTCTAGCGGGGGAGCCACAGATACGCAGTATTTT.